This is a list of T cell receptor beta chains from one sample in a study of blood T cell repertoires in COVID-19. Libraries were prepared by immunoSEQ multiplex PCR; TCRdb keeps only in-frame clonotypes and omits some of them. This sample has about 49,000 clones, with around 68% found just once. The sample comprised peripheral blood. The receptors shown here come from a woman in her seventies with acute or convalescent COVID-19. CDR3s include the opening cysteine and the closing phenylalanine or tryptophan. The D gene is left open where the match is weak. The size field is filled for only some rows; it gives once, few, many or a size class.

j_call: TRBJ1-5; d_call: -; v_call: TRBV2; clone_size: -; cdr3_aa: CASSFPGNTQPQHF; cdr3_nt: TGTGCCAGCAGTTTTCCAGGGAACACTCAGCCCCAGCATTTT
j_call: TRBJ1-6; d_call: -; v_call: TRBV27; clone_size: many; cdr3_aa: CASSSQMQGLGTLHF; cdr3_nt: TGTGCCAGCAGTTCCCAAATGCAGGGTTTAGGCACCCTCCACTTT
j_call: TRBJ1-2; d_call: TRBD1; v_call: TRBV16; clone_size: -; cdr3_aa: CASTTNRDSRNPIHGYTF; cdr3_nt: TGTGCCAGCACCACCAACCGGGACAGTAGGAACCCCATACATGGCTACACCTTC
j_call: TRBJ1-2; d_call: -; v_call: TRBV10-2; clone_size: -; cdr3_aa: CASSDTGRGYYGYTF; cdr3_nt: TGCGCCAGCAGTGACACAGGCCGGGGGTACTATGGCTACACCTTC
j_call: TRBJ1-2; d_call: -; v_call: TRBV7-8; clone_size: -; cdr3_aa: CASSPRQGGYGYTF; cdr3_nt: TGTGCCAGCAGCCCCCGACAAGGGGGCTATGGCTACACCTTC
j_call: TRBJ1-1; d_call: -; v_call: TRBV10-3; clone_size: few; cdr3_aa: CAISVGTSNTEAFF; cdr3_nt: TGTGCCATCAGTGTTGGGACATCGAACACTGAAGCTTTCTTT
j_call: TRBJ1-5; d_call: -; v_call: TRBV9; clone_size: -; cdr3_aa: CAVLSWGPHQPQHF; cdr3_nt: TGTGCCGTCTTGTCGTGGGGGCCCCATCAGCCCCAGCATTTT
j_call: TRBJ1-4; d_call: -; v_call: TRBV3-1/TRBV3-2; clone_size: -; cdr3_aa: CASSQKTGHEKLFF; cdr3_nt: TGTGCCAGCAGCCAGAAGACAGGTCATGAAAAACTGTTTTTT
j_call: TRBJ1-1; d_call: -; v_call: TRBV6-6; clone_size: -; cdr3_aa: CASSYSGGTEAFF; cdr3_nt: TGTGCCAGCAGTTACTCGGGGGGAACTGAAGCTTTCTTT
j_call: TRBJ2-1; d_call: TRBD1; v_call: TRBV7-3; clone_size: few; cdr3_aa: CASSSAPGTGVIAGEQFF; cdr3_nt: TGTGCCAGCAGCTCCGCCCCCGGGACAGGGGTAATAGCGGGGGAGCAGTTCTTC
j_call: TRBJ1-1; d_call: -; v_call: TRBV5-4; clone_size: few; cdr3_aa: CASRSHRNTEAFF; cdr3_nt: TGTGCCAGCAGATCTCACAGAAACACTGAAGCTTTCTTT
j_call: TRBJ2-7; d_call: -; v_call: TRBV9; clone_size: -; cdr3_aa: CASSGGGDRSYEQYF; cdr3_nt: TGTGCCAGCAGCGGGGGGGGCGACAGATCCTACGAGCAGTACTTC
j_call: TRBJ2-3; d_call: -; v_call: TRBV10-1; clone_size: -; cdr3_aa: CASSDRGKDTQYF; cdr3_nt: TGCGCCAGCAGTGATAGGGGGAAGGACACGCAGTATTTT
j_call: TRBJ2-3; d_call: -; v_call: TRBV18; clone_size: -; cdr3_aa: CASSPSRGTQYF; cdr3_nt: TGTGCCAGCTCACCCTCCAGGGGTACGCAGTATTTT
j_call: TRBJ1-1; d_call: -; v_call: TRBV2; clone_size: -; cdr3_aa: CASSLKIEAFF; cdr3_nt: TGTGCCAGCAGTCTTAAAATTGAAGCTTTCTTT
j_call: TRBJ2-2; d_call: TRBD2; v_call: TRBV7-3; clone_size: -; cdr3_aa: CASSLTGTSGSDTGELFF; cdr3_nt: TGTGCCAGCAGCTTAACCGGGACTAGCGGGAGTGACACCGGGGAGCTGTTTTTT
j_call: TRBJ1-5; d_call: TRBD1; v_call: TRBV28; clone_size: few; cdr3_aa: CASSTQGSHQPQHF; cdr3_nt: TGTGCCAGCAGTACACAGGGGAGTCATCAGCCCCAGCATTTT
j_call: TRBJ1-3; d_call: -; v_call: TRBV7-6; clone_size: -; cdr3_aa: CASSLRGGAGNTIYF; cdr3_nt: TGTGCCAGCAGCTTACGGGGAGGAGCTGGAAACACCATATATTTT
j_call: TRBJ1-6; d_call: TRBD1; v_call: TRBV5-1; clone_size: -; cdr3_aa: CASSFDRGYNSPLHF; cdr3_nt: TGCGCCAGCAGCTTCGACAGGGGCTATAATTCACCCCTCCACTTT
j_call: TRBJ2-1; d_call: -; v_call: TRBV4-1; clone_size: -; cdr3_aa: CASSQGQVPYNEQFF; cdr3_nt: TGCGCCAGCAGCCAAGGACAGGTTCCCTACAATGAGCAGTTCTTC
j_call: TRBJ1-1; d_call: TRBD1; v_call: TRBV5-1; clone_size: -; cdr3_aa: CASTVPGQGPNTEAFF; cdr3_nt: TGCGCCAGCACCGTCCCGGGACAGGGCCCGAACACTGAAGCTTTCTTT
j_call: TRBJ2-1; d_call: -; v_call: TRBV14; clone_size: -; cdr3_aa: CASSPAGSGEQFF; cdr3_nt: TGTGCCAGCAGCCCCGCGGGGAGCGGTGAGCAGTTCTTC
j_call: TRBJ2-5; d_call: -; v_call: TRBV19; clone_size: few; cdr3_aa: CATAKQVQETQYF; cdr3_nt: TGTGCCACCGCAAAGCAGGTTCAAGAGACCCAGTACTTC
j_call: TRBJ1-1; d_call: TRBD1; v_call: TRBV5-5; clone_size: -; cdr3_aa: CASSLGGTGFGAFF; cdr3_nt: TGTGCCAGCAGCTTGGGTGGGACAGGGTTTGGAGCTTTCTTT
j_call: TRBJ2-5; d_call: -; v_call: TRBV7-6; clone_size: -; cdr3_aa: CASSLEPAFQETQYF; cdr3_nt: TGTGCCAGCAGCTTAGAGCCCGCCTTCCAAGAGACCCAGTACTTC
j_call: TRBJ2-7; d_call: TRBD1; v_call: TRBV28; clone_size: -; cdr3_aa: CASSLGTGSSYEQYF; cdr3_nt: TGTGCCAGCAGTTTAGGGACAGGGAGCTCCTACGAGCAGTACTTC
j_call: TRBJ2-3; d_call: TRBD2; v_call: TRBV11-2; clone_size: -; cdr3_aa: CASSYTGTSGGTTDTQYF; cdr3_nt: TGTGCCAGCAGTTACACCGGGACTAGCGGGGGAACCACAGATACGCAGTATTTT
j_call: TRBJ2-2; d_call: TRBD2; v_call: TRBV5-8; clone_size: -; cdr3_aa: CASSLTSESTNTGELFF; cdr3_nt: TGTGCCAGCAGCCTCACTAGCGAATCAACGAACACCGGGGAGCTGTTTTTT
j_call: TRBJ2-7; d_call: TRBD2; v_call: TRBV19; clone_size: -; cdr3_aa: CASSTTPGLGSHEQYF; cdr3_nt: TGTGCCAGTAGTACAACACCGGGACTAGGTTCACACGAGCAGTACTTC
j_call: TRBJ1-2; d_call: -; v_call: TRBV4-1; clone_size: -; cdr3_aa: CASSHPGGYTF; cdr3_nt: TGCGCCAGCAGCCACCCAGGGGGCTACACCTTC
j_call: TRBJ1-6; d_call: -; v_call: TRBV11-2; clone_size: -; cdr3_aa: CASSLSPGNSPLHF; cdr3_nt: TGTGCCAGCAGCCTCAGTCCGGGTAATTCACCCCTCCACTTT
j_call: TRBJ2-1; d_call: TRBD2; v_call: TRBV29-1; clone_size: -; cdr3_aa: CSVVGGRGHEQFF; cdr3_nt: TGCAGCGTTGTTGGCGGGAGAGGCCATGAGCAGTTCTTC
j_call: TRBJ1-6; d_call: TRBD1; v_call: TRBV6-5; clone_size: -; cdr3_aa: CASSYSRQGFGSPLHF; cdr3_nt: TGTGCCAGCAGTTACTCCCGACAGGGGTTCGGTTCACCCCTCCACTTT
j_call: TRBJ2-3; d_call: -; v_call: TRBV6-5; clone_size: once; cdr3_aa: CASRGWGLLTDTQYF; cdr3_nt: TGTGCCAGCAGGGGGTGGGGCCTCCTCACAGATACGCAGTATTTT
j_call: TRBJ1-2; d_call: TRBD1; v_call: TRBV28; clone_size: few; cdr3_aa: CATAERGRMGGYTF; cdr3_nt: TGTGCCACCGCGGAGAGGGGGCGGATGGGTGGCTACACCTTC
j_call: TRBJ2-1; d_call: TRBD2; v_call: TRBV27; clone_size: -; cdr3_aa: CASSSHSGTPRNEQFF; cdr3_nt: TGTGCCAGCAGTTCCCATAGCGGGACCCCACGCAATGAGCAGTTCTTC
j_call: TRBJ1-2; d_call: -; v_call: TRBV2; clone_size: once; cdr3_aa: CASSEAGDGYTF; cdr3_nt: TGTGCCAGCAGTGAAGCAGGGGATGGCTACACCTTC
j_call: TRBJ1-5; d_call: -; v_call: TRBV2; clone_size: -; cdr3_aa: CASRYSNQPQHF; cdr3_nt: TGTGCCAGCAGGTATAGCAATCAGCCCCAGCATTTT
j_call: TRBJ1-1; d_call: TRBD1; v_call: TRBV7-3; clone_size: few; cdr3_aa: CASSSTRQGKPEAFF; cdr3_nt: TGTGCCAGCAGCTCCACCCGACAGGGGAAACCTGAAGCTTTCTTT
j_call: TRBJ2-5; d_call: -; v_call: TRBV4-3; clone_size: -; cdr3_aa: CASSQEPSGIGQETQYF; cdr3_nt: TGCGCCAGCAGCCAAGAACCGTCAGGGATCGGGCAAGAGACCCAGTACTTC
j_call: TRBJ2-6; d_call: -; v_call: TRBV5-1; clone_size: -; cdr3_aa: CASSLNGRGSGANVLTF; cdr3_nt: TGCGCCAGCAGCTTGAATGGGCGGGGTAGTGGGGCCAACGTCCTGACTTTC
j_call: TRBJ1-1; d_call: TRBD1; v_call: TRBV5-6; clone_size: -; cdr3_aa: CASAGGMNTEAFF; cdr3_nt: TGTGCCAGCGCAGGGGGGATGAACACTGAAGCTTTCTTT
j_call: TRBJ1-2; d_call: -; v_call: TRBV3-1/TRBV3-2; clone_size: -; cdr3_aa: CASSQRQDGYTF; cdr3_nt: TGTGCCAGCAGCCAACGACAAGATGGCTACACCTTC